This T cell receptor (beta chain) was obtained from a study of blood T cells in healthy people across ages. CDR1 SGHTA and CDR2 FQGNSA come from the germline V gene. The CDR3 contains 14 residues. Comments on this clonotype: The antigen is not known. A read error may be the cause here, since a much bigger clone is one base away.

Points from the study as a whole: Roughly linear declines in TCR beta diversity per million T cells occurred with age. Naive T cell percentage by flow cytometry tracked strongly with beta diversity. The CMV status of each donor remained undetermined, and this could have confounded shifts in expanded clonotypes.

For the second PCR, which ran for about 7 to 11 cycles, a sample-barcoded 5' primer and a J-beta primer mix were used. Each of the cDNA molecules was tagged by a template-switch adaptor with 12 random nucleotides. MiXCR was run by TCRdb on the 5' RACE reads, yielding one entry per CDR3 protein. The sample has 550,000 to 750,000 distinct CDR3 sequences, around 20% seen once. The rearrangement uses TRBV7-2 and TRBJ1-4; D is possibly TRBD1 (5 bases). Input material: blood. The sequence came from a man aged 65 to 85 in good health. CDR3 nucleotides: TGTGCCAGCAGCTTAGGAGGGGCCGGTGAAAGACTGTTTTTT. Translated, it gives CASSLGGAGERLFF.